This T cell receptor beta chain appears in the sequencing data of a study of OX40 agonist ivuxolimab in advanced cancers. Produced via immunoSEQ multiplex PCR; TCRdb's table is partial and in-frame only. The table includes 23,000 or so clones, over 80% detected once. The source material was CD4+ or CD8+ T cells sorted from blood, sampled in a trial of the OX40 agonist ivuxolimab. The TCR comes from an adult with an advanced solid tumor such as melanoma, head and neck, liver or kidney cancer.

The CDR3 region is CATTGQGALGNEKLFF. CDR3 DNA: TGTGCCACCACTGGACAGGGGGCACTTGGCAATGAAAAACTGTTTTTT. The V gene is TRBV4-2, the J gene TRBJ1-4; 11 bases align to TRBD1. Trimming removed 10 bases from V and 5 bases from J; junction bases left unmatched: 12. The CDR3 is 16 residues long. The germline CDR1 and CDR2 sequences are LGHNA and YNFKEQ.